What follows are 7 T cell receptor beta chains derived from one specimen sequenced in a study of neurological immune-mediated disorders. The time point: longitudinal time-point 1 (baseline). TCRdb called the 5' RACE reads again in MiXCR, with one record for every CDR3 protein. The sample lists 47,000 or so distinct CDR3 sequences; more than 8% were seen once. The sample taken for sequencing was PBMCs. The receptors come from a woman aged 40 to 50 in good health.

This clonotype showed up many times. The CDR3 DNA is TGTGCCAGCAGCTTACAGGGACGGAGCCTCTACGAGCAGTACTTC. Its translation: CASSLQGRSLYEQYF. The J gene is TRBJ2-7, the V gene TRBV7-2, with D perhaps being TRBD1 or TRBD2 (5 bases each). The CDR3 is made up of 15 amino acids. Germline V gene lookup returns CDR1 SGHTA and CDR2 FQGNSA. Trimming removed 2 bases from V and 3 bases from J, with 14 bases in between.

In this sample, this clonotype turned up many times. V and J are TRBV12-3 or TRBV12-4 and TRBJ2-2; D is unclear. V lost 3 bases and J 4 bases, leaving 12 bases between the germline ends. The CDR3 contains 15 residues. The CDR3 coding sequence is TGTGCCAGCAGTTTGATGGGATCGGTCACCGGGGAGCTGTTTTTT. Translation: CASSLMGSVTGELFF.

In this sample, this clonotype turned up many times. The chain combines TRBV12-3 or TRBV12-4 with TRBJ1-5; 7 bases are shared with TRBD1. With V trimmed by 4 bases and J by 7 bases, 7 bases remained unmatched. The CDR3 loop spans 14 amino acids. The CDR3 loop reads CASSSTGDRQPQHF. In nucleotides, the CDR3 is TGTGCCAGCAGTTCCACAGGGGACAGACAGCCCCAGCATTTT.

The sample holds many counts of this clonotype. The rearrangement uses TRBV3-1 and TRBJ2-5; D is unclear. V was trimmed by 0 bases and J by 5 bases, leaving 10 bases between them. There are 14 residues in the CDR3. Per germline, CDR1 LGHDT and CDR2 YNNKEL (reference sequence). CDR3 nucleotides: TGTGCCAGCAGCCAAGATTGGAGCGTCGAGACCCAGTACTTC. Residues: CASSQDWSVETQYF.

This chain joins TRBV5-1 and TRBJ1-1, with TRBD1 matching 7 bases. V was clipped by 4 bases and J by 1 base; unmatched bases: 4. The length of the CDR3 is 14 residues. Germline values: CDR1 SGHRS, CDR2 YFSETQ. The CDR3: CASSGGTENTEAFF. CDR3 DNA sequence: TGCGCCAGCAGCGGAGGGACAGAGAACACTGAAGCTTTCTTT.

This clonotype appeared many times. J is TRBJ2-7 and V is TRBV6-1; D not certain. V was clipped by 3 bases and J by 3 bases, with 12 bases between them. The CDR3 totals 14 residues. Germline V lookup: CDR1 MNHNS, CDR2 SASEGT. CDR3 in DNA: TGTGCCAGCAGTGAGCGGCCTCCTGACTACGAGCAGTACTTC. This gives the protein CASSERPPDYEQYF.

Here the CDR3 DNA reads TGCAGTGCTGCCACTAGCGGGAAGGGCACCGGGGAGCTGTTTTTT. Translating it yields CSAATSGKGTGELFF. The V and J genes are TRBV20-1 and TRBJ2-2, with 10 positions matching TRBD2. J lost 4 bases, V lost 5 bases, and 7 bases had no gene match. The germline V gene encodes CDR1 DFQATT and CDR2 SNEGSKA (reference sequence). This CDR3 is 15 amino acids long.